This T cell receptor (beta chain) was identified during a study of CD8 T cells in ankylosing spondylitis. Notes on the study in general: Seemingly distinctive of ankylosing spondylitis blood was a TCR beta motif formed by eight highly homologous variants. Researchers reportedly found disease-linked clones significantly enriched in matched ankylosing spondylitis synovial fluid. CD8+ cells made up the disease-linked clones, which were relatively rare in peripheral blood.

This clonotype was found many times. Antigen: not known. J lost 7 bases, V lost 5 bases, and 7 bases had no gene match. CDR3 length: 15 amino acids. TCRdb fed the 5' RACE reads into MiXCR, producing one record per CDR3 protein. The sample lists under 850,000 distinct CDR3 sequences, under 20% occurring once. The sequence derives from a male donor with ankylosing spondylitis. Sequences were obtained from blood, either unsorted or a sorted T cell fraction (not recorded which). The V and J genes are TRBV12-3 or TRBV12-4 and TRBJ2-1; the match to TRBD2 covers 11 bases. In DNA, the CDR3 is TGTGCCAGCAGTCCTACTAGCGGGGGTCGGAATGAGCAGTTCTTC. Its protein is CASSPTSGGRNEQFF.